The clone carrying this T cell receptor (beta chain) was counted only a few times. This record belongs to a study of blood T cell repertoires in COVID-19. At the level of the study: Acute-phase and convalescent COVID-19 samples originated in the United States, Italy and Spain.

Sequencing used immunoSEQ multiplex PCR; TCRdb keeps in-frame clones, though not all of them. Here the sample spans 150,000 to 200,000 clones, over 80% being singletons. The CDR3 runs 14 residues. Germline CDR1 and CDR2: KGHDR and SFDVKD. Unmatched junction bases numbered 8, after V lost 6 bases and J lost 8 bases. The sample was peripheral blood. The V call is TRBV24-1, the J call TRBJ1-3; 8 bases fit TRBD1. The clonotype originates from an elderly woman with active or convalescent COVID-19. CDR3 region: CATSRTGSKDTIYF. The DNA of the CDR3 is TGTGCCACCAGTCGGACAGGGAGTAAGGACACCATATATTTT.